Below, 25 T cell receptor beta chains from the same sample are listed, as sequenced in a study of T cell responses to AZD1222 COVID-19 vaccine listed by TCRdb under 2021. Preparation of the library involved the immunoSEQ multiplex PCR assay. TCRdb retrieved this table from immuneACCESS and kept in-frame rearrangements only. Not all clones are present; in checked studies, unresolved V genes account for under half, and no reason is known for the remainder. This sample holds about 140,000 clones; about 88% were observed only once. Of the sample, 3% to 3.5% falls within the top ten clones. Reading the label with the study, this specimen's time point is: about 28 days (+/-7) after the second vaccine dose. The material sequenced was peripheral blood, taken 28 days after the second AZD1222 dose. The origin of the receptors is an adult who received the AZD1222 COVID-19 vaccine.

The sample holds one count of this clone. The chain uses TRBV11-3 and TRBJ2-1; the D is unclear. Germline values: CDR1 SGHNT, CDR2 YENEEA. The CDR3 runs to 13 residues. Trimming took 4 bases from V and 7 from J, leaving 11 bases between them. CDR3 residues: CASSYRAANEQFF. Written as DNA, the CDR3 is TGTGCCAGCAGCTACCGGGCCGCAAATGAGCAGTTCTTC.

This clone came up once. The chain employs TRBV9 and TRBJ2-1, with TRBD1 matching over 7 bases. The junction had 3 bases not matched to a gene; V was cut back by 0 bases and J by 0 bases. Germline values: CDR1 SGDLS, CDR2 YYNGEE. This CDR3 comprises 16 residues. CDR3 in amino acids: CASSVVGDSSYNEQFF. The CDR3 bases are TGTGCCAGCAGCGTAGTAGGGGACAGCTCCTACAATGAGCAGTTCTTC.

The gene calls are TRBV28 and TRBJ1-2, with a weak D call TRBD1 (5 bases). Trimming removed 8 bases from V and 3 bases from J, with 10 bases in between. Germline V gene data show CDR1 as MDHEN and CDR2 as SYDVKM. CDR3 length equals 12 residues. CDR3 region: CASDGTDYGYTF. CDR3 bases: TGTGCCAGCGACGGGACCGACTATGGCTACACCTTC.

This chain links TRBV19 with TRBJ2-2, with D perhaps assigned TRBD1 or TRBD2 (5 bases each). The germline V gene encodes CDR1 LNHDA and CDR2 SQIVND (reference sequence). This CDR3 has 15 residues. The V end lost 8 bases, the J end lost 0 bases, and 13 bases lay between the germline ends. The CDR3 nucleotides are TGTGCCAGTCGCACCGGGACCCCGAACACCGGGGAGCTGTTTTTT. It encodes CASRTGTPNTGELFF.

This clone was observed a single time. The chain recombines TRBV4-1 with TRBJ2-3, with a possible D match to TRBD1 (6 bases). This CDR3 is 17 amino acids long. CDR1 is MGHRA and CDR2 is YSYEKL in the germline V gene. The ends were cut back, 0 bases at V and 6 bases at J, with 19 bases in the middle. In DNA, the CDR3 is TGCGCCAGCAGCCAAGAGGGAGAATTGGGGGCCCAGGATACGCAGTATTTT. The encoded protein is CASSQEGELGAQDTQYF.

For the CDR3, the DNA is TGTGCCAGCAGTTCTACCCTCGGCGGGACAGGTCGAAACACCATATATTTT. Its protein product is CASSSTLGGTGRNTIYF. The chain uses TRBV28 and TRBJ1-3; 8 nucleotides match TRBD1. CDR1 MDHEN and CDR2 SYDVKM come from the germline V gene. The junction had 13 bases not matched to a gene; V was cut back by 4 bases and J by 5 bases. There are 17 residues in the CDR3.

V is TRBV11-3 and J is TRBJ2-7, with TRBD2 matching 10 bases. Germline CDR1 is SGHNT and CDR2 is YENEEA. V dropped 5 bases and J dropped 4; count of bases not matched to a gene: 5. The CDR3 length is 14 residues. CDR3 nucleotides: TGTGCCAGCAGCCCTAGCGGGAGCGATTACGAGCAGTACTTC. It encodes CASSPSGSDYEQYF.

The chain combines TRBV28 with TRBJ1-6; D ambiguous. Trimming removed 3 bases from V and 13 bases from J, with 13 bases in between. The germline V gene encodes CDR1 MDHEN and CDR2 SYDVKM. CDR3 length: 13 amino acids. The CDR3 reads CASSFHVSLPLHF. In nucleotides, the CDR3 is TGTGCCAGCAGTTTTCACGTCTCTTTGCCCCTCCACTTT.

Regarding this clone: The junction departs from the called germline gene at one end, perhaps through a read error. The chain uses TRBV7-8 and TRBJ1-1, with 7 nucleotides matching TRBD1. The CDR3 length is 15 residues. Germline V gene lookup returns CDR1 SGHVS and CDR2 FQNEAQ. In DNA, the CDR3 is TGTGCCAGCACCTTAGATTTCCACAGGGGCACTGAAGCTTTCTTT. This codes for CASTLDFHRGTEAFF.

The gene calls are TRBV3-1 (or the pseudogene TRBV3-2) and TRBJ2-1; 7 bases align to TRBD1. Germline CDR1 is LGHDT and CDR2 is YNNKEL (reference sequence). J was trimmed by 12 bases and V by 6 bases; bases with no gene match: 8. The CDR3 contains 12 residues. CDR3 DNA: TGTGCCAGCAGTCAGGGGAACAGGGGGCAGTTCTTC. It specifies CASSQGNRGQFF.

The chain recombines TRBV20-1 with TRBJ2-3, with TRBD2 identical over 15 bases. The CDR3 runs 15 residues. With 3 bases clipped from V and 6 bases from J, the junction kept 4 bases outside the gene matches. Germline V CDR1 and CDR2: DFQATT, SNEGSKA (reference sequence). The CDR3 DNA is TGCAGTGCTAGTAGCGGGACTAGCGGGGGGGATACGCAGTATTTT. This encodes CSASSGTSGGDTQYF.

The V call is TRBV5-1, the J call TRBJ2-5, with TRBD2 matching over 13 bases. V lost 4 bases to trimming and J lost 0 bases; unmatched junction nucleotides: 6. Germline V gene lookup returns CDR1 SGHRS and CDR2 YFSETQ. CDR3 length: 17 residues. The CDR3 spells CASSPGLAGVDQETQYF. CDR3 coding DNA: TGCGCCAGCAGCCCCGGACTAGCGGGAGTAGACCAAGAGACCCAGTACTTC.

The chain combines TRBV27 with TRBJ1-2; a weak D match, TRBD1 (6 bases). This CDR3 comprises 15 residues. CDR1 is MNHEY and CDR2 is SMNVEV in the germline V gene (reference sequence). The V gene lost 7 bases and the J gene lost 4 bases, with 19 bases spanning the gap. The chain's CDR3 is CASTITPGGTYGYTF. For the CDR3, the DNA is TGTGCCAGCACCATCACTCCGGGGGGCACCTATGGCTACACCTTC.

This clone was observed a single time. This chain connects TRBV7-3 to TRBJ2-2; 12 bases agree with TRBD2. This CDR3 is 16 amino acids long. V lost 5 bases and J lost 5; bases outside the gene matches: 6. Germline CDR1 reads SGHTA; CDR2 reads FQGTGA. The chain's CDR3 is CASSTASGRETGELFF. In DNA form, the CDR3 reads TGTGCCAGCAGCACCGCTAGCGGGAGGGAAACCGGGGAGCTGTTTTTT.

The CDR3 loop is CASSGGQHTDTQYF. The CDR3 DNA follows: TGTGCCAGCAGCGGCGGACAGCACACAGATACGCAGTATTTT. V gene TRBV7-3 combines with J gene TRBJ2-3; D possibly corresponds to TRBD1 (6 bases). Germline V CDR1 and CDR2: SGHTA, FQGTGA. The CDR3 has 14 residues. V was cut by 5 bases and J by 2 bases, with 11 bases left in between.

The V gene is TRBV28, the J gene TRBJ2-1; D is perhaps TRBD1 or TRBD2 (6 bases each). This CDR3 is built from 14 residues. Germline V gene sequence: CDR1 MDHEN, CDR2 SYDVKM. Trimming took 3 bases from V and 10 from J, leaving 16 bases between them. The CDR3 DNA sequence: TGTGCCAGCAGTTTTATGGGGGGCGCACAGGAGCAGTTCTTC. It translates to CASSFMGGAQEQFF.

DNA of the CDR3: TGCGCCAGCAGCGCCAGGGGGGCGACTAATGAAAAACTGTTTTTT. This gives the protein CASSARGATNEKLFF. V is TRBV5-1 and J is TRBJ1-4; 7 positions match TRBD1. Trimming removed 4 bases from V and 2 bases from J; junction bases left unmatched: 5. CDR3 length: 15 amino acids. The V gene's germline CDR1 is SGHRS and CDR2 YFSETQ.

The chain carries TRBV28 and TRBJ2-1, with 7 bases identical to TRBD2. This CDR3 spans 15 amino acids. In germline, CDR1 is MDHEN, CDR2 SYDVKM. V lost 6 bases to trimming and J lost 2 bases; unmatched junction nucleotides: 7. In DNA form, the CDR3 reads TGTGCCAGCAGCCCCGGGGCGGGGGCCTACAATGAGCAGTTCTTC. It yields the protein CASSPGAGAYNEQFF.

V usage is TRBV29-1 and J usage is TRBJ1-1; D uncertain. The CDR3 spans 13 residues. Germline loops: CDR1 SQVTM, CDR2 ANQGSEA. V lost 0 bases, J lost 0 bases, and 5 bases lay in between. CDR3 loop: CSVEDEVNTEAFF. CDR3 bases: TGCAGCGTTGAAGATGAGGTGAACACTGAAGCTTTCTTT.

The chain couples TRBV6-5 to TRBJ2-7, with TRBD1 identical over 8 bases. This CDR3 contains 14 residues. CDR1 is MNHEY and CDR2 is SVGAGI in the germline V gene. The V and J ends lost 2 bases and 9 bases, in that order; junction bases with no gene match: 9. The DNA for the CDR3 is TGTGCCAGCAGTTACGGGCAGGGGGCGCGAACGCAGTACTTC. Its translation is CASSYGQGARTQYF.

This clone was observed once. The CDR3 DNA follows: TGCGCCAGCAGTGTAGTTCCAAACGGGGAGCTGTTTTTT. Its protein is CASSVVPNGELFF. The chain joins TRBV5-1 to TRBJ2-2, with D unresolved. This CDR3 region has 13 residues. V dropped 5 bases and J dropped 7 bases, with 12 bases sitting between them. CDR1 is SGHRS, CDR2 YFSETQ, per germline. Combining the CDR3 with reference TRBV5-1 and TRBJ2-2 gives the whole variable domain KAGVTQTPRYLIKTRGQQVTLSCSPISGHRSVSWYQQTPGQGLQFLFEYFSETQRNKGNFPGRFSGRQFSNSRSEMNVSTLELGDSALYLCASSVVPNGELFFGEGSRLTVL.

Worth noting for this clone: The conserved phenylalanine or tryptophan is not found at the CDR3 terminus, so this likely reflects a read error. No DNA is shown, since the ends of the CDR3 on it are uncertain; the CDR3 is the one TCRdb lists. The CDR3 is CASSKARL. This chain joins TRBV21-1 and TRBJ1-1. TRBV21-1 is noted as a pseudogene. The CDR3 length equals 8 residues, ends included.

The gene calls are TRBV12-5 and TRBJ1-1, with 11 bases identical to TRBD1. V lost 5 bases to trimming and J lost 5 bases; unmatched junction nucleotides: 7. Germline-derived CDR1 and CDR2 are LGHNT and FRNRAP. The CDR3 runs 15 residues. The CDR3 loop is CASGLWTGGKTEAFF. DNA of the CDR3: TGTGCTAGTGGTCTATGGACAGGGGGCAAGACTGAAGCTTTCTTT. The full variable domain, rest sourced from reference TRBV12-5 and TRBJ1-1, is DARVTQTPRHKVTEMGQEVTMRCQPILGHNTVFWYRQTMMQGLELLAYFRNRAPLDDSGMPKDRFSAEMPDATLATLKIQPSEPRDSAVYFCASGLWTGGKTEAFFGQGTRLTVV.

This clone was observed a single time. The J gene is TRBJ2-7, the V gene TRBV10-1; D uncertain. V lost 3 bases and J lost 0, with 6 bases in between. CDR3 length: 13 amino acids. The germline gives CDR1 WNHNN, CDR2 SYGVQD (reference sequence). In nucleotides, the CDR3 is TGCGCCAGCAGTGAAGACGGCTCCTACGAGCAGTACTTC. It codes for CASSEDGSYEQYF.

This clone is medium-sized in the sample. A junction boundary mismatches the germline segment, possibly from a read error. Other DNA sequences from this sample encode an identical CDR3 as well. The chain couples TRBV4-1 to TRBJ1-2, with D uncertain. The CDR3 length is 14 residues. Germline V gives CDR1 MGHRA, CDR2 YSYEKL. CDR3 sequence: CASSPGSRAYDYTF. CDR3 DNA: TGCGCCAGCAGCCCCGGGAGTAGGGCTTATGACTACACCTTC.